This T cell receptor (beta chain) was recorded in a study of blood T cell repertoires in COVID-19. The V and J ends lost 5 bases and 2 bases, in that order; junction bases with no gene match: 7. This CDR3 comprises 16 residues. Germline CDR1 reads LNHDA; CDR2 reads SQIVND (reference sequence). Followed over time, Seattle patients had been enrolled while infection was active. The protocol was immunoSEQ multiplex PCR, while the TCRdb copy is restricted to in-frame clones and leaves out a portion. Among about 330,000 clones listed, about 91% were seen once. This sequence joins TRBV19 and TRBJ1-2; 11 bases align to TRBD1. The sequenced material came from peripheral blood. This clonotype was sampled from a man aged 25-45 years with COVID-19, enrolled during active disease. CDR3 coding DNA: TGTGCCAGTAGTGCTTTTGGACAGGGGGCGAACTATGGCTACACCTTC. It encodes CASSAFGQGANYGYTF.